The following is a T cell receptor beta chain sequence with its context. These data originate in a study of blood T cell repertoires in COVID-19. The authors' processing: Reference gene primer amplification yielded estimated nucleated cell counts. Profiled with immunoSEQ multiplex PCR; TCRdb holds only in-frame clones, not every one. That table furnishes V, J and clone size, whereas the DNA furnished D and trimming. The sample has around 170,000 clones, 80% to 85% seen once. Seattle participants joined during active infection and were tracked over time. The sample was peripheral blood. The sequence derives from a woman in her seventies with COVID-19, enrolled during active disease.

The CDR3 is CASSWDFSYEQYF. The CDR3 nucleotides are TGTGCCAGCAGTTGGGACTTCTCCTACGAGCAGTACTTC. The chain recombines TRBV2 with TRBJ2-7, with D possibly being TRBD2 (6 bases). Trimming removed 5 bases at V and 0 bases at J, with 8 bases between. Per the germline V gene, CDR1 is SNHLY and CDR2 is FYNNEI. This CDR3 contains 13 residues.